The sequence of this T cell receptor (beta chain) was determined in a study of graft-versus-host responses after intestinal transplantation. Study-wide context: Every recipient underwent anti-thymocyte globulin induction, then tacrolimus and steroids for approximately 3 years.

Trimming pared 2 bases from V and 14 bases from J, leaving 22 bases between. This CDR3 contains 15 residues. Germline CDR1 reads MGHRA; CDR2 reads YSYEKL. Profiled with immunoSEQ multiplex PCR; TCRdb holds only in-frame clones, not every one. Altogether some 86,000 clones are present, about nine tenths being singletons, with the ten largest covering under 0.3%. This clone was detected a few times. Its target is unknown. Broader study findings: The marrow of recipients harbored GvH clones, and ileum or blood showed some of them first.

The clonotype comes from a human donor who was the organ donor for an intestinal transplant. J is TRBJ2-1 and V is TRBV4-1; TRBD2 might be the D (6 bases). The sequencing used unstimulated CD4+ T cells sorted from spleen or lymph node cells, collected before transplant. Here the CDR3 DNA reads TGCGCCAGCAGCCAATGGCATAGCGGCGAGAACCGGGAGTTCTTC. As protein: CASSQWHSGENREFF.